This T cell receptor beta chain was retrieved from a study of CD4 T cells in relation to SARS-CoV-2 and coronaviruses. CD4+ T cells from unexposed donors were obtained before the COVID-19 pandemic (2011-2018). Clones were read by immunoSEQ multiplex PCR, and TCRdb kept only the in-frame ones, dropping some. The table records about 59,000 clones, about nine tenths of them present only once. This CDR3 spans 12 amino acids. The V gene lost 6 bases and the J gene lost 7 bases, with 7 bases spanning the gap. Germline V CDR1 and CDR2: MDHEN, SYDVKM. The clonotype was recovered from a human donor in good health. The chain combines TRBV28 with TRBJ1-6, with D unclear. The sample consisted of memory CD4+ T cells from PBMCs. CDR3 protein: CASRVLNSPLHF. CDR3 nucleotide sequence: TGTGCCAGCAGGGTACTCAATTCACCCCTCCACTTT. Supplemented by reference TRBV28 and TRBJ1-6, the full variable domain reads DVKVTQSSRYLVKRTGEKVFLECVQDMDHENMFWYRQDPGLGLRLIYFSYDVKMKEKGDIPEGYSVSREKKERFSLILESASTNQTSMYLCASRVLNSPLHFGNGTRLTVT.